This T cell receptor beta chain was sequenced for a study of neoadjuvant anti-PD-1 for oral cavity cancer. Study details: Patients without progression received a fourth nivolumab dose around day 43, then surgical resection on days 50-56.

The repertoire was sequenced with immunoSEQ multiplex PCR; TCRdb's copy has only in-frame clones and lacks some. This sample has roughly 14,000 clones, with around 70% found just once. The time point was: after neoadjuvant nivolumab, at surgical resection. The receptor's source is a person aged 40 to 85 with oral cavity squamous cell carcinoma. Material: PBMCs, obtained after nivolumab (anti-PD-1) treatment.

CDR3 region: CASSLSGPRSAGNTIYF. Written as DNA, the CDR3 is TGTGCCAGCAGTTTATCGGGACCGAGGAGCGCTGGAAACACCATATATTTT. The chain carries TRBV27 and TRBJ1-3; a possible D gene is TRBD1 (5 bases). Germline-derived CDR1 and CDR2 are MNHEY and SMNVEV (reference sequence). Trimming pared 0 bases from V and 2 bases from J, leaving 14 bases between. This CDR3 is built from 17 residues.